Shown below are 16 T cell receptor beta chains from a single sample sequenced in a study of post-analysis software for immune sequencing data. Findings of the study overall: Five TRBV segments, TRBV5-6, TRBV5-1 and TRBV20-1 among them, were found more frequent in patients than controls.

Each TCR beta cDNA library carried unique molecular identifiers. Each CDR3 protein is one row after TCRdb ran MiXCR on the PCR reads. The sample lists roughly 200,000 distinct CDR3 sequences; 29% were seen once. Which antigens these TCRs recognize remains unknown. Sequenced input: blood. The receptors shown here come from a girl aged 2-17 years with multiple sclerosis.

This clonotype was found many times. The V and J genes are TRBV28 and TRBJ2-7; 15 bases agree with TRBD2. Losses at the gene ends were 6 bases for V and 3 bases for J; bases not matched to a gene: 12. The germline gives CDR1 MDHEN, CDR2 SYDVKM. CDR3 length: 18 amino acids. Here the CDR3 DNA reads TGTGCCAGCAGATCCACCGGACTAGCGGGAGGGCCACTCTACGAGCAGTACTTC. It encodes CASRSTGLAGGPLYEQYF.

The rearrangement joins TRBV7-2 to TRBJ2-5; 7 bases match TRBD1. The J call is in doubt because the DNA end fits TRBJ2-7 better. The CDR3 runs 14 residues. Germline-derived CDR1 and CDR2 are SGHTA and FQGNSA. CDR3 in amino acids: CASSGNRGVNEQYF. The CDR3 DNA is TGTGCCAGCAGCGGTAACAGGGGTGTCAACGAGCAGTACTTC.

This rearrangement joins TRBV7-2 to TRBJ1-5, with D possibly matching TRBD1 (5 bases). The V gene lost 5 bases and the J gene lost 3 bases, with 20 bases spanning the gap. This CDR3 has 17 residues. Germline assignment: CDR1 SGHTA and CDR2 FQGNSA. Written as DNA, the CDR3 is TGTGCCAGCAGCCCACGTCGGGGGGATGCGATCAATCAGCCCCAGCATTTT. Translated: CASSPRRGDAINQPQHF.

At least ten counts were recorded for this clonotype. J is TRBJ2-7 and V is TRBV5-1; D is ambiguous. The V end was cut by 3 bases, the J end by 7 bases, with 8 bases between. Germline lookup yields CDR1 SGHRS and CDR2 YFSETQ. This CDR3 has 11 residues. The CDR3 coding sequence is TGCGCCAGCAGCTCTGATAGTGAGCAGTACTTC. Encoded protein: CASSSDSEQYF.

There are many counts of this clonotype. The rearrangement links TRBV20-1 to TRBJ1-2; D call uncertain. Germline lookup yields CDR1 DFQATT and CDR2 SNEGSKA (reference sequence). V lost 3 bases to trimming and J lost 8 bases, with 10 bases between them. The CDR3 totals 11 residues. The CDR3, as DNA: TGCAGTGCTAGGAGACCGGGGGGCTACACCTTC. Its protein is CSARRPGGYTF.

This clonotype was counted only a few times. In DNA, the CDR3 is TGCAGCGGTTCCGGTGGAACCGGGGAGCTGTTTTTT. This gives the protein CSGSGGTGELFF. The V and J genes are TRBV29-1 and TRBJ2-2; D is unclear. The CDR3 contains 12 residues. The germline V and J ends were trimmed by 7 bases and 5 bases, with 11 bases remaining between them. CDR1 is SQVTM and CDR2 is ANQGSEA in the germline V gene.

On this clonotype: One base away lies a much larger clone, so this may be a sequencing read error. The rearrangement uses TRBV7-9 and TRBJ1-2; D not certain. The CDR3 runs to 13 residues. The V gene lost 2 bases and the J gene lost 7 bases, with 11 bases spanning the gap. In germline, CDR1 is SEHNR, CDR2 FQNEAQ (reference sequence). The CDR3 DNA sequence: TGTGCCAGCAGCTTAACGGAGGGCTTTGGCTACACCTTC. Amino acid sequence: CASSLTEGFGYTF.

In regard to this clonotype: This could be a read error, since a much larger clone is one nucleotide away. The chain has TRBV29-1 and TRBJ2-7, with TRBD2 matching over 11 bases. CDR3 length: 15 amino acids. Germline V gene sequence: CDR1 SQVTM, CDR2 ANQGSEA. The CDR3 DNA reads TGCAGCGTAGAGACCGGGACTAGCGGTACCTACGAGCAGCACTTC. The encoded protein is CSVETGTSGTYEQHF.

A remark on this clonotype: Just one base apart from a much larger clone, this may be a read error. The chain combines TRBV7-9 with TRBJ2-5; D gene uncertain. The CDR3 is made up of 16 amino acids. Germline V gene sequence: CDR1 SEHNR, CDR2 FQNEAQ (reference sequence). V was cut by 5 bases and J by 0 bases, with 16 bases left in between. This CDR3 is CASSERRAKYQETQYF. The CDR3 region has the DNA TGTGCCAGCAGCGAGCGACGGGCCAAGTACCAAGAGACCCAGTACTTC.

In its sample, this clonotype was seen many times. CDR3 region: CASSLGPGQVSYEQYF. DNA of the CDR3: TGTGCCAGCAGCTTAGGACCCGGACAGGTCTCCTACGAGCAGTACTTC. V and J are TRBV7-2 and TRBJ2-7, with 7 bases matching TRBD1. V shed 1 base, J shed 0 bases, and the junction held 6 bases outside the gene matches. The CDR3 extends over 16 amino acids. Germline V gene data show CDR1 as SGHTA and CDR2 as FQGNSA.

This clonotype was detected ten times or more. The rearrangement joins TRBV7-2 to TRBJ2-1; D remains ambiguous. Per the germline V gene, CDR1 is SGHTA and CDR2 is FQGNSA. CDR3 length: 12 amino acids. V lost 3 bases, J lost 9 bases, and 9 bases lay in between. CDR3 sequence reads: CASSFLGGEQFF. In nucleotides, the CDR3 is TGTGCCAGCAGCTTCTTAGGTGGTGAGCAGTTCTTC.

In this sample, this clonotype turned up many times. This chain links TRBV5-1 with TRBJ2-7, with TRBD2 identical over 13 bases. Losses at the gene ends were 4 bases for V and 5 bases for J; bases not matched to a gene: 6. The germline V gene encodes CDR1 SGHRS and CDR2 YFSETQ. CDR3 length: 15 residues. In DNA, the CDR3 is TGCGCCAGCAGCCGCGGACTAGCGGGAGCGGACGAGCAGTACTTC. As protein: CASSRGLAGADEQYF.

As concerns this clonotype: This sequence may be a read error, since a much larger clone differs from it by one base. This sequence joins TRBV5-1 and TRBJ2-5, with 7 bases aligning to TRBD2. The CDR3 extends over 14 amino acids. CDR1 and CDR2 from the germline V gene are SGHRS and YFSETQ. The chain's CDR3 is CASSQGDAGEAQYF. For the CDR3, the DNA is TGCGCCAGCAGCCAAGGGGACGCGGGAGAGGCCCAGTACTTC.

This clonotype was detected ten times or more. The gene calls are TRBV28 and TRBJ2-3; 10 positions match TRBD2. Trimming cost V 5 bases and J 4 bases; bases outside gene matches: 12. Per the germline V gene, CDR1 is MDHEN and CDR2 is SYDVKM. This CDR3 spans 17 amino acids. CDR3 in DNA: TGTGCCAGCAGTCCCCAGCTAGCGGGAGTTTTGTCAGATACGCAGTATTTT. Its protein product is CASSPQLAGVLSDTQYF.

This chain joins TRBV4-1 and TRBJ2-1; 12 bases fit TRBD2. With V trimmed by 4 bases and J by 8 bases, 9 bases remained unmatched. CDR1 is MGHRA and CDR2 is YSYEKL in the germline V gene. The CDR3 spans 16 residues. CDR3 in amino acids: CASSLSTSGRLDEQFF. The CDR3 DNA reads TGCGCCAGCAGCCTATCGACTAGCGGGAGACTAGATGAGCAGTTCTTC.

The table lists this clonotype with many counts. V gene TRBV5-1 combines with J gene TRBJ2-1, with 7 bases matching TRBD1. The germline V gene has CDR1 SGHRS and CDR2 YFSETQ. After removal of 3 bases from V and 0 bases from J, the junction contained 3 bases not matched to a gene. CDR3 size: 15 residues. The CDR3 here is CASSSTGDSYNEQFF. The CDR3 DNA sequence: TGCGCCAGCAGCTCCACAGGGGACTCCTACAATGAGCAGTTCTTC.